These 24 T cell receptor beta chains share one sample of origin, sequenced in a study of blood T cell repertoires in COVID-19. Here immunoSEQ multiplex PCR was the method, and the copy in TCRdb shows in-frame clones only, minus some. This table has fewer than 450,000 clones, 91% appearing once. The sample taken for sequencing was peripheral blood. Source of these receptors: a woman aged 18-29 years who had recovered from COVID-19.

The gene calls are TRBV19 and TRBJ2-2, with TRBD1 identical over 9 bases. Per germline, CDR1 LNHDA and CDR2 SQIVND (reference sequence). The V segment lost 7 bases and the J segment 2 bases; nucleotides outside the gene matches: 14. The CDR3 consists of 18 residues. CDR3 DNA: TGTGCCAGTACCACCCACGTAGGGGGACAGGGAAACACCGGGGAGCTGTTTTTT. Translating it yields CASTTHVGGQGNTGELFF.

The gene calls are TRBV27 and TRBJ1-1; D remains ambiguous. CDR1 is MNHEY, CDR2 SMNVEV, per germline (reference sequence). Trimming took off 3 bases at V and 1 base at J, with 6 bases between the two ends. This CDR3 comprises 13 residues. In DNA, the CDR3 is TGTGCCAGCAGTTTTCGCGGGAACACTGAAGCTTTCTTT. It encodes CASSFRGNTEAFF.

The chain couples TRBV5-4 to TRBJ1-2, with D perhaps matching TRBD1 (6 bases). V was shortened by 0 bases and J by 4 bases, with 7 bases between the two germline ends. CDR1 is SGHNT and CDR2 is YYREEE in the germline V gene (reference sequence). The CDR3 has 13 residues. The CDR3 DNA reads TGTGCCAGCAGCTTGGCAGGGGTCTATGGCTACACCTTC. Translating it yields CASSLAGVYGYTF.

The CDR3 protein is CATTGDEEKLFF. DNA for the CDR3: TGTGCCACGACAGGGGATGAGGAAAAACTGTTTTTT. The chain joins TRBV2 to TRBJ1-4; 8 nucleotides match TRBD1. CDR3 length: 12 amino acids. With V trimmed by 10 bases and J by 8 bases, 6 bases remained unmatched. Germline lookup yields CDR1 SNHLY and CDR2 FYNNEI.

The chain couples TRBV11-3 to TRBJ1-1; D may be TRBD1 (5 bases). The length of the CDR3 is 12 residues. From germline, CDR1 is SGHNT and CDR2 YENEEA. Trimming pared 4 bases from V and 9 bases from J, leaving 12 bases between. The CDR3 nucleotides read TGTGCCAGCAGCTATTGGGAGGGGAAAGCTTTCTTT. The encoded protein is CASSYWEGKAFF. Using reference TRBV11-3 and TRBJ1-1 for the parts outside the CDR3, the full variable domain is EAGVVQSPRYKIIEKKQPVAFWCNPISGHNTLYWYLQNLGQGPELLIRYENEEAVDDSQLPKDRFSAERLKGVDSTLKIQPAELGDSAVYLCASSYWEGKAFFGQGTRLTVV.

The chain links TRBV28 to TRBJ2-7; possible D gene TRBD2, 5 bases. Trimming shortened V by 6 bases and J by 2 bases, and 17 bases separated the two germline ends. The CDR3 has 15 residues. Germline V gives CDR1 MDHEN, CDR2 SYDVKM. The CDR3 protein is CASSGVGSGPYEQYV. The CDR3 region has the DNA TGTGCCAGCAGCGGGGTGGGATCCGGACCCTACGAGCAGTACGTC.

The gene calls are TRBV6-1 and TRBJ2-3; 8 bases map to TRBD1. Germline loops: CDR1 MNHNS, CDR2 SASEGT. The CDR3 is made up of 16 amino acids. The V segment lost 4 bases and the J segment 2 bases; nucleotides outside the gene matches: 8. In nucleotides, the CDR3 is TGTGCCAGCAGTGTGGGACAGGCGGGATTCACAGATACGCAGTATTTT. Translation: CASSVGQAGFTDTQYF.

Written as DNA, the CDR3 is TGCGCCAGCAAAGACATGAACACCGGGGAGCTGTTTTTT. This sequence encodes CASKDMNTGELFF. The chain carries TRBV10-1 and TRBJ2-2; D ambiguous. The CDR3 is 13 residues long. Germline values: CDR1 WNHNN, CDR2 SYGVQD (reference sequence). Trimming left V 7 bases short and J 1 base short, with 7 bases between.

This chain links TRBV11-2 with TRBJ2-5, with 10 bases identical to TRBD2. Germline V CDR1 and CDR2: SGHAT, FQNNGV. The CDR3 consists of 15 residues. The V segment lost 2 bases and the J segment 5 bases; nucleotides outside the gene matches: 5. The CDR3 DNA reads TGTGCCAGCAGCTTATCAAGCGGGAGGGCGGAGACCCAGTACTTC. Translating gives CASSLSSGRAETQYF.

V is TRBV7-9 and J is TRBJ2-7; 8 bases fit TRBD1. This CDR3 contains 15 residues. Per germline, CDR1 SEHNR and CDR2 FQNEAQ (reference sequence). The J segment lost 3 bases and the V segment lost 6 bases, leaving 10 bases of the junction unmatched. The CDR3 coding sequence is TGTGCCAGCAGTTCTACAGGGGGAACCCTCTACGAGCAGTACGTC. Translating it yields CASSSTGGTLYEQYV.

The V and J genes are TRBV28 and TRBJ1-1; D ambiguous. V shed 3 bases and J shed 0 bases, with 8 bases lying between them. The germline CDR1 and CDR2 sequences are MDHEN and SYDVKM. This CDR3 contains 14 residues. Here the CDR3 DNA reads TGTGCCAGCAGTTTCCTGACACTGAACACTGAAGCTTTCTTT. Its translation: CASSFLTLNTEAFF.

The J gene is TRBJ1-2, the V gene TRBV4-1, with 7 bases fitting TRBD1. Germline V lookup: CDR1 MGHRA, CDR2 YSYEKL. V trimming: 7 bases; J trimming: 2 bases; junction bases outside the gene matches: 10. This CDR3 has 15 residues. In nucleotides, the CDR3 is TGCGCCAGCACCTTTCGACAGGGCTCAAACTATGGCTACACCTTC. As protein: CASTFRQGSNYGYTF.

The CDR3 region is CASSLVGAASYNEQFF. CDR3 DNA: TGTGCCAGCAGCTTGGTTGGAGCGGCCTCCTACAATGAGCAGTTCTTC. The rearrangement joins TRBV5-6 to TRBJ2-1; a possible D gene is TRBD2 (5 bases). The CDR3 is 16 amino acids. The germline gives CDR1 SGHDT, CDR2 YYEEEE. V dropped 0 bases and J dropped 0 bases, with 10 bases sitting between them.

The DNA of the CDR3 is TGTGCCAGCGACCCTACAGGGTTAGACTATGGCTACACCTTC. It encodes CASDPTGLDYGYTF. The chain couples TRBV2 to TRBJ1-2, with D tentatively TRBD1 (6 bases). The CDR3 is 14 residues long. Germline assignment: CDR1 SNHLY and CDR2 FYNNEI. V lost 8 bases, J lost 3 bases, and 16 bases lay in between.

The J gene is TRBJ2-2, the V gene TRBV5-5; the D gene is possibly TRBD1 (6 bases). The CDR3 has 15 residues. CDR1 and CDR2 from the germline V gene are SGHKS and YYEKEE (reference sequence). Trimming removed 3 bases from V and 0 bases from J, with 9 bases in between. This chain's CDR3 is CASSWDTPNTGELFF. CDR3 coding DNA: TGTGCCAGCAGCTGGGACACCCCGAACACCGGGGAGCTGTTTTTT.

V and J are TRBV19 and TRBJ1-6, with D unclear. Per the germline V gene, CDR1 is LNHDA and CDR2 is SQIVND (reference sequence). This CDR3 is 14 amino acids long. Deletions cut 6 bases from V and 5 bases from J, with 11 bases between. CDR3 amino acids: CASRAQIDNSPLHF. CDR3 bases: TGTGCCAGTAGGGCCCAGATCGATAATTCACCCCTCCACTTT.

The rearrangement joins TRBV5-1 to TRBJ2-2, with D unclear. There are 17 residues in the CDR3. Germline V lookup: CDR1 SGHRS, CDR2 YFSETQ. V was shortened by 0 bases and J by 5 bases, with 17 bases between the two germline ends. DNA for the CDR3: TGCGCCAGCAGCTTGGAACCGACTTTGACGGGTACCGGGGAGCTGTTTTTT. Protein sequence: CASSLEPTLTGTGELFF. The full variable domain, its missing parts supplied by reference TRBV5-1 and TRBJ2-2, is KAGVTQTPRYLIKTRGQQVTLSCSPISGHRSVSWYQQTPGQGLQFLFEYFSETQRNKGNFPGRFSGRQFSNSRSEMNVSTLELGDSALYLCASSLEPTLTGTGELFFGEGSRLTVL.

The CDR3 DNA sequence: TGTGCCAGCGGCAGCGCCCCTCGCACAGATACGCAGTATTTT. Translating it yields CASGSAPRTDTQYF. The chain employs TRBV28 and TRBJ2-3; D not resolved. The CDR3 has 14 residues. Germline lookup yields CDR1 MDHEN and CDR2 SYDVKM. V shed 8 bases and J shed 1 base, with 13 bases lying between them.

This clone was detected once. This chain links TRBV18 with TRBJ2-5; no definite D call. The CDR3 extends over 13 amino acids. Germline values: CDR1 KGHSH, CDR2 LQKENI. V shed 4 bases and J shed 4 bases, with 10 bases lying between them. CDR3 coding DNA: TGTGCCAGCTCACGTACCGCAGGAGAGACCCAGTACTTC. Translation: CASSRTAGETQYF.

This chain uses TRBV27 with TRBJ1-2, with D perhaps matching TRBD1 (5 bases). Germline V gene data show CDR1 as MNHEY and CDR2 as SMNVEV (reference sequence). CDR3 size: 18 residues. Trimming pared 0 bases from V and 8 bases from J, leaving 25 bases between. The CDR3 bases are TGTGCCAGCAGTTTATCCACGCGGCCCGGTGGGGCCGTGGTGGGCTACACCTTC. Its translation: CASSLSTRPGGAVVGYTF.

V is TRBV27 and J is TRBJ2-3; TRBD2 aligns across 9 bases. V shed 3 bases, J shed 14 bases, and the junction held 15 bases outside the gene matches. CDR3 length: 15 residues. In germline, CDR1 is MNHEY, CDR2 SMNVEV (reference sequence). The CDR3 reads CASSFSAPASGERYF. The CDR3 region has the DNA TGTGCCAGCAGTTTTAGCGCTCCGGCTAGCGGGGAGCGGTATTTT.

The chain carries TRBV5-8 and TRBJ2-1; no reliable D call. V shed 1 base and J shed 11 bases, with 7 bases lying between them. The CDR3 totals 11 residues. Germline V lookup: CDR1 SGHTS, CDR2 YDEGEE. CDR3 nucleotide sequence: TGTGCCAGCAGCTTGAATTATAAGCAGTTCTTC. As protein: CASSLNYKQFF.

CDR3 sequence: CASSVAGSYNSPLHF. DNA for the CDR3: TGTGCCAGCAGCGTAGCGGGGTCCTATAATTCACCCCTCCACTTT. The chain employs TRBV9 and TRBJ1-6; the D is unclear. CDR1 SGDLS and CDR2 YYNGEE come from the germline V gene. The V end was cut by 0 bases, the J end by 1 base, with 5 bases between. The CDR3 runs 15 residues.

The V and J genes are TRBV2 and TRBJ1-5, with TRBD1 matching over 7 bases. The CDR3 covers 15 residues. CDR1 and CDR2 (germline): SNHLY, FYNNEI. After removal of 5 bases from V and 4 bases from J, the junction contained 8 bases not matched to a gene. The CDR3 DNA follows: TGTGCCAGCAGTAAAGAAGGGGGCGCGAATCAGCCCCAGCATTTT. Its translation: CASSKEGGANQPQHF.